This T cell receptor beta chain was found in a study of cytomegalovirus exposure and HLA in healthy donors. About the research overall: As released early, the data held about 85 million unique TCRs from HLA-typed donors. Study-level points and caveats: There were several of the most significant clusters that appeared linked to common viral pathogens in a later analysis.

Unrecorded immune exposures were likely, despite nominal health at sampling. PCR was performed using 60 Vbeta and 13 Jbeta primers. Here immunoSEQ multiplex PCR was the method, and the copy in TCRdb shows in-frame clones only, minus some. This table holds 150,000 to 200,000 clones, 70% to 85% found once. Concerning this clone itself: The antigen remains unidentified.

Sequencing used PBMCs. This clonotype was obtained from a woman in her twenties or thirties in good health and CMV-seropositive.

The CDR3 bases are TGTGCCATCCAACTTGACAGTTCCTATGGCTACACCTTC. This encodes CAIQLDSSYGYTF. The gene calls are TRBV10-3 and TRBJ1-2, with D possibly being TRBD1 (5 bases). Germline assignment: CDR1 ENHRY and CDR2 SYGVKD. V was shortened by 8 bases and J by 4 bases, with 14 bases between the two germline ends. The CDR3 length is 13 residues.